One sample yielded the 9 T cell receptor beta chains listed below, sequenced in a study of PD-L1 blockade in urothelial cancer. Clones were read by immunoSEQ multiplex PCR, and TCRdb kept only the in-frame ones, dropping some. Of approximately 34,000 clones detected, around 83% appear once; the ten largest clones hold around 30%. The material was PBMCs, obtained around atezolizumab (anti-PD-L1) treatment. The receptors originated from a man aged 60-69 years with urothelial cancer.

The chain couples TRBV30 to TRBJ1-4; D uncertain. The germline V and J ends were trimmed by 2 bases and 2 bases, with 12 bases remaining between them. The CDR3 spans 15 residues. The V gene's germline CDR1 is GTSNPN and CDR2 SVGIG (reference sequence). The CDR3 is CAWSLYGVTNEKLFF. CDR3 bases: TGTGCCTGGAGTCTGTACGGGGTTACTAATGAAAAACTGTTTTTT.

The sample holds one count of this clone. The chain has TRBV5-1 and TRBJ1-2; 8 bases line up with TRBD1. The CDR3 has 16 amino acids. Germline lookup yields CDR1 SGHRS and CDR2 YFSETQ. The junction had 9 bases not matched to a gene; V was cut back by 0 bases and J by 5 bases. DNA of the CDR3: TGCGCCAGCAGCTTGGCGGGACAGGCCCCTGGGTATGGCTACACCTTC. Its protein product is CASSLAGQAPGYGYTF.

The chain links TRBV19 to TRBJ2-1; D perhaps matches TRBD2 (6 bases). V was shortened by 1 base and J by 10 bases, with 14 bases between the two germline ends. CDR1 LNHDA and CDR2 SQIVND come from the germline V gene (reference sequence). The CDR3 runs 14 residues. CDR3 protein: CASSIGLTGGEQFF. CDR3 in DNA: TGTGCCAGTAGTATAGGTCTAACAGGAGGGGAGCAGTTCTTC.

V and J are TRBV7-2 and TRBJ2-7; TRBD1 agrees at 7 bases. Germline CDR1 is SGHTA and CDR2 is FQGNSA. The CDR3 totals 14 residues. V gave up 2 bases and J gave up 5 bases; unmatched junction bases: 6. Here the CDR3 DNA reads TGTGCCAGCAGCTTACAACAGGGGAGTAACGAGCAGTACTTC. Translation gives CASSLQQGSNEQYF. Using reference TRBV7-2 and TRBJ2-7 for the parts outside the CDR3, the full variable domain is GAGVSQSPSNKVTEKGKDVELRCDPISGHTALYWYRQSLGQGLEFLIYFQGNSAPDKSGLPSDRFSAERTGGSVSTLTIQRTQQEDSAVYLCASSLQQGSNEQYFGPGTRLTVT.

The V gene is TRBV5-1, the J gene TRBJ2-7; no clear D gene. The V gene's germline CDR1 is SGHRS and CDR2 YFSETQ. Trimming stripped 1 base from V and 3 bases from J, with 14 bases between. This CDR3 region has 15 residues. CDR3 residues: CASSLIPQASYEQYF. The CDR3 nucleotides are TGCGCCAGCAGCTTGATTCCCCAGGCGAGCTACGAGCAGTACTTC.

This clone was detected a few times. The chain carries TRBV5-4 and TRBJ2-5; TRBD1 agrees at 11 bases. CDR1 is SGHNT, CDR2 YYREEE, per germline (reference sequence). After removal of 3 bases from V and 9 bases from J, the junction contained 7 bases not matched to a gene. CDR3 length: 14 amino acids. This chain's CDR3 is CASSSPGTGGAQYF. The CDR3 nucleotides are TGTGCCAGCAGCTCCCCCGGGACAGGGGGTGCCCAGTACTTC.

This rearrangement joins TRBV11-2 to TRBJ2-1; D not certain. The CDR3 contains 14 residues. The germline V and J ends were trimmed by 3 bases and 5 bases, with 11 bases remaining between them. Germline V lookup: CDR1 SGHAT, CDR2 FQNNGV. The CDR3 DNA is TGTGCCAGCAGCTTTTTGTTCCCAAACAATGAGCAGTTCTTC. Residues: CASSFLFPNNEQFF. The full variable domain, its missing parts supplied by reference TRBV11-2 and TRBJ2-1, is EAGVAQSPRYKIIEKRQSVAFWCNPISGHATLYWYQQILGQGPKLLIQFQNNGVVDDSQLPKDRFSAERLKGVDSTLKIQPAKLEDSAVYLCASSFLFPNNEQFFGPGTRLTVL.

The chain recombines TRBV2 with TRBJ2-7; weak D call: TRBD2 (5 bases). Per germline, CDR1 SNHLY and CDR2 FYNNEI. Trimming pared 4 bases from V and 4 bases from J, leaving 14 bases between. The CDR3 has 14 amino acids. The CDR3 reads CASSARGLGYEQYF. The CDR3, as DNA: TGTGCCAGCAGTGCTCGGGGTTTAGGATACGAGCAGTACTTC.

This chain joins TRBV5-1 and TRBJ2-7, with D unresolved. The CDR3 is 14 residues long. Germline V gives CDR1 SGHRS, CDR2 YFSETQ. V lost 0 bases and J lost 5, with 12 bases in between. The CDR3 here is CASSLGHRVDEQYF. The DNA for the CDR3 is TGCGCCAGCAGCTTGGGACATCGAGTAGACGAGCAGTACTTC. Filled out from reference TRBV5-1 and TRBJ2-7, the complete variable domain reads KAGVTQTPRYLIKTRGQQVTLSCSPISGHRSVSWYQQTPGQGLQFLFEYFSETQRNKGNFPGRFSGRQFSNSRSEMNVSTLELGDSALYLCASSLGHRVDEQYFGPGTRLTVT.